The rows below give T cell receptor beta chains drawn from one sample of a study of OX40 agonist ivuxolimab in advanced cancers. Repertoires were generated with immunoSEQ multiplex PCR, while TCRdb's copy carries only in-frame clones and drops some. The sample yields tens of thousands of clones, roughly nine tenths seen once. This specimen was CD4+ or CD8+ T cells sorted from blood, taken in a trial of the OX40 agonist ivuxolimab. These receptors were obtained from an adult with an advanced solid tumor such as melanoma, head and neck, liver or kidney cancer. CDR3s include the opening cysteine and the closing phenylalanine or tryptophan. D genes are given only for firm matches. Expanded clones are given a class, and other clones once, few, many or no size at all.

size	V	D	J	DNA	CDR3
-	TRBV7-9	-	TRBJ2-5	TGTGCCAGCAGCCCCGGGGGTTACGGGACCCAGTACTTC	CASSPGGYGTQYF
-	TRBV22-1	-	TRBJ2-1	TGTCCTGGGAGCGCATCCAGGGAGGGCTACAATGAGCAGTTCTTC	CPGSASREGYNEQFF
once	TRBV28	-	TRBJ1-2	TGTGCCAGCATCGCGGGGTGGGGCAGGGGAATGGGTGGCTACACCTTC	CASIAGWGRGMGGYTF
-	TRBV4-1	TRBD2	TRBJ2-7	TGCGCCAGCAGCCTCTTAGCGGGCCCTCCCTACGAGCAGTACTTC	CASSLLAGPPYEQYF
-	TRBV18	-	TRBJ1-1	TGTGCCAGCTCACCACCGGCACGGATCGGAGCTGAAGCTTTCTTT	CASSPPARIGAEAFF
once	TRBV25-1	-	TRBJ1-4	TGTGCCAGCACCGGTTGGGGGGCAACTAATGAAAAACTGTTTTTT	CASTGWGATNEKLFF
-	TRBV19	-	TRBJ2-1	TGTGCCAGTAGTTCAACAGGTTTCGGTGAGCAGTTCTTC	CASSSTGFGEQFF
-	TRBV2	-	TRBJ1-3	TGTGCCAGCAGTGCCCCGGGCAGGACCTATTCTGGAAACACCATATATTTT	CASSAPGRTYSGNTIYF
-	TRBV11-3	TRBD1	TRBJ2-5	TGTGCCAGCAGCGCCGGACAGGGAAGCCAAGAGACCCAGTACTTC	CASSAGQGSQETQYF
once	TRBV9	TRBD2	TRBJ2-5	TGTGCCAGCAGCCCAACCCCGGGACTAGCGGGGCAAGAGACCCAGTACTTC	CASSPTPGLAGQETQYF